A selection of T cell receptor beta chains follows, all from one sample in a study of T cells after yellow fever vaccination. TCRdb processed the 5' RACE reads anew with MiXCR; each CDR3 protein has one entry. Of some 150,000 distinct CDR3 sequences in the sample, more than 9.5% were seen once. Sequenced material: CD8+ T cells sorted from PBMCs, taken 15 days after the yellow fever booster vaccination. The receptors shown here come from a man between 18 and 35 years old who received the YFV17D yellow fever vaccine. CDR3s include the opening cysteine and the closing phenylalanine or tryptophan. The order of the fields is clone size, D gene, V gene, J gene, CDR3 length, CDR3 DNA, CDR3 protein. A D gene is named only where the DNA matches it firmly. Size tells how often a clone was seen (once, few, many) or the class of an expanded clone, and some rows leave it out.

NA,NA,TRBV4-1,TRBJ1-1,13,TGCGCCAGCAGCCGAGGGACGTACACTGAAGCTTTCTTT,CASSRGTYTEAFF
few,NA,TRBV4-3,TRBJ2-2,16,TGCGCCAGCAGCCCTAGAGGGCCAGGGATGACCGGGGAGCTGTTTTTT,CASSPRGPGMTGELFF
few,TRBD2,TRBV4-1,TRBJ2-7,16,TGCGCCAGCAGCCAAGGTCTAGCGGGGAATGCCTACGAGCAGTACTTC,CASSQGLAGNAYEQYF
NA,NA,TRBV5-1,TRBJ2-5,14,TGCGCCAGCAGCTTAGGACAGCACCAAGAGACCCAGTACTTC,CASSLGQHQETQYF
NA,NA,TRBV19,TRBJ2-1,12,TGTGCCAGCAGTACGGGGGCGAATGAGCAGTTCTTC,CASSTGANEQFF
few,NA,TRBV6-2/TRBV6-3,TRBJ2-5,15,TGTGCCAGCAGTTACGGACGAAGTGGGGAAGAGACCCAGTACTTC,CASSYGRSGEETQYF
NA,NA,TRBV30,TRBJ1-6,12,TGTGCCTGGGACAGCTATAATTCACCCCTCCACTTT,CAWDSYNSPLHF
NA,NA,TRBV10-3,TRBJ2-7,12,TGTGCCATCATGAGGGGCACCTACGAGCAGTACTTC,CAIMRGTYEQYF
NA,TRBD1,TRBV7-6,TRBJ2-1,16,TGTGCCAGCAGCATACACACCGGGACAGGGTCGTATGAGCAGTTCTTC,CASSIHTGTGSYEQFF
few,NA,TRBV7-2,TRBJ1-1,15,TGTGCCAGCAGCTTAGCTCAGGGAGTGAACACTGAAGCTTTCTTT,CASSLAQGVNTEAFF
many,TRBD2,TRBV6-2/TRBV6-3,TRBJ2-1,15,TGTGCCAGCAGCCCGGGACTAGCGGGGGGCTATGAGCAGTTCTTC,CASSPGLAGGYEQFF
NA,NA,TRBV2,TRBJ2-1,12,TGTGCCAGCGTGGGGGGATGGAATGAGCAGTTCTTC,CASVGGWNEQFF
NA,TRBD2,TRBV2,TRBJ2-7,17,TGTGCCAGCAAGACGGGGCTAGCGGGGGCGGGCTCCTACGAGCAGTACTTC,CASKTGLAGAGSYEQYF
NA,NA,TRBV12-3/TRBV12-4,TRBJ1-6,14,TGTGCCAGCAGGACAGGCAGGTTTGATTCACCCCTCCACTTT,CASRTGRFDSPLHF
NA,TRBD2,TRBV29-1,TRBJ2-2,13,TGCAGCGTTGAGGGGGGGGGCACCGGGGAGCTGTTTTTT,CSVEGGGTGELFF
many,TRBD2,TRBV28,TRBJ2-5,15,TGTGCCAGCAGTTGGGATAATGCGGGGGAAGAGACCCAGTACTTC,CASSWDNAGEETQYF
few,NA,TRBV3-1,TRBJ2-5,15,TGTGCCAGCAGCCAAGATGGTACAATACAAGAGACCCAGTACTTC,CASSQDGTIQETQYF
NA,TRBD1,TRBV7-9,TRBJ1-4,16,TGTGCCAGCAGCCAAACTCTCGACAGGGGTGGTGAAAAACTGTTTTTT,CASSQTLDRGGEKLFF
NA,TRBD1,TRBV6-6,TRBJ2-5,14,TGTGCCAGCAAAAACAGGGGAGAAGGACAGACCCAGTACTTC,CASKNRGEGQTQYF
NA,TRBD2,TRBV7-8,TRBJ2-1,13,TGTGCCAGCAGCCGGGGGGGGTTGAATGAGCAGTTCTTC,CASSRGGLNEQFF
few,TRBD1,TRBV7-9,TRBJ2-1,13,TGTGCCAGCAGCCAACAGGGGGCAGGGGAGCAGTTCTTC,CASSQQGAGEQFF
NA,NA,TRBV4-1,TRBJ2-3,17,TGCGCCAGCAGCCAACGACCTAGCGAGTCTAGCACAGATACGCAGTATTTT,CASSQRPSESSTDTQYF
NA,NA,TRBV4-3,TRBJ2-1,17,TGCGCCAGCAGCCAAGATCCCGAGGACTACCCCTACAATGAGCAGTTCTTC,CASSQDPEDYPYNEQFF
few,NA,TRBV10-3,TRBJ1-4,14,TGTGCCATATCCAGTAGGGGCGGAGAAGAAAAACTGTTTTTT,CAISSRGGEEKLFF
few,NA,TRBV20-1,TRBJ1-2,20,TGCAGTGCTCCGGGAGACACTTGGTATCCGGGGGTGCCAGCTCACTATGGCTACACCTTC,CSAPGDTWYPGVPAHYGYTF